This TCR beta chain appears in the sequencing data of a study of early T cells in non-severe SARS-CoV-2 infection. TCRdb re-analysed the 5' RACE reads in MiXCR, keeping a single row per CDR3 protein. The top ten clones hold 6.8% of a sample with roughly 60,000 distinct CDR3 sequences, around 5.2% of them seen once. The CDR3 covers 15 residues. Germline V gives CDR1 GTSNPN, CDR2 SVGIG (reference sequence). V was clipped by 4 bases and J by 3 bases; unmatched bases: 6. This clonotype has more than one count but fewer than ten. This receptor was obtained from an adult who was a healthcare worker with PCR-confirmed SARS-CoV-2 infection or an uninfected control (not recorded which). The sample was whole blood. This chain uses TRBV30 with TRBJ2-3, with 11 nucleotides matching TRBD2. CDR3 sequence (DNA): TGTGCCTGGACCTTAGCGGGGGGGCGTACAGATACGCAGTATTTT. This sequence encodes CAWTLAGGRTDTQYF.